This T cell receptor (beta chain) was obtained from a study of graft-versus-host responses after intestinal transplantation. Produced via immunoSEQ multiplex PCR; TCRdb's table is partial and in-frame only. The sample includes approximately 3,000 clones, roughly a third of them seen just once. The germline CDR1 and CDR2 sequences are SGHRS and YFSETQ. Between the trimmed V and J ends, which lost 3 bases and 6 bases, there was a span of 17 bases. The CDR3 runs 15 residues. This chain connects TRBV5-1 to TRBJ2-3, with D possibly matching TRBD2 (6 bases). This TCR was sampled from a human patient who was an organ donor for intestinal transplantation. Specimen: alloreactive CD4+ T cells from a mixed lymphocyte reaction culture, collected before transplantation. Subset reported: CFSE-low proliferating T cells sorted from roughly 6-day pre-transplant mixed lymphocyte reaction (GvH or HvG direction). The CDR3 coding sequence is TGCGCCAGCAGCTGGGCCGGGACGGAGGGGGATACGCAGTATTTT. As protein: CASSWAGTEGDTQYF.